Shown below are 25 T cell receptor beta chains from a single sample sequenced in a study of cytomegalovirus exposure and HLA in healthy donors. In the PCR, 60 Vbeta and 13 Jbeta primers were used. Repertoires were generated with immunoSEQ multiplex PCR, while TCRdb's copy carries only in-frame clones and drops some. The sample holds roughly 140,000 clones, around 74% seen once. Sequenced input: PBMCs. The receptors derive from a man aged 18-30 years in good health and CMV-seronegative.

This clone came up once. The chain employs TRBV2 and TRBJ2-6, with D maybe TRBD2 (5 bases). This CDR3 is built from 16 residues. Trimming removed 6 bases at V and 1 base at J, with 13 bases between. CDR1 and CDR2 (germline): SNHLY, FYNNEI. Written as DNA, the CDR3 is TGTGCCAGCAGGTTTACTAGGACTTCTGGGGCCAACGTCCTGACTTTC. It translates to CASRFTRTSGANVLTF.

The V call is TRBV27, the J call TRBJ2-5, with a tentative D call TRBD2 (6 bases). Germline loops: CDR1 MNHEY, CDR2 SMNVEV (reference sequence). The length of the CDR3 is 16 residues. Trimming removed 3 bases at V and 1 base at J, with 15 bases between. The CDR3 protein is CASSLRWGGGQETQYF. In DNA form, the CDR3 reads TGTGCCAGCAGTTTGAGGTGGGGAGGCGGCCAAGAGACCCAGTACTTC.

The gene calls are TRBV5-1 and TRBJ2-7; 14 nucleotides match TRBD2. The CDR3 runs 16 residues. V trimming: 4 bases; J trimming: 3 bases; junction bases outside the gene matches: 6. CDR1 is SGHRS and CDR2 is YFSETQ in the germline V gene. Here the CDR3 reads CASSPGGTSGGYEQYF. The CDR3 nucleotides are TGCGCCAGCAGCCCCGGGGGGACTAGCGGGGGCTACGAGCAGTACTTC.

This sequence joins TRBV5-6 and TRBJ2-1; tentative D call: TRBD2 (5 bases). Trimming left V 2 bases short and J 7 bases short, with 16 bases between. The CDR3 sequence is 15 residues long. Germline V gene data show CDR1 as SGHDT and CDR2 as YYEEEE. This CDR3 is CASSFGWLGGNEQFF. DNA of the CDR3: TGTGCCAGCAGCTTTGGCTGGCTGGGCGGGAATGAGCAGTTCTTC.

V usage is TRBV9 and J usage is TRBJ2-5; 7 nucleotides line up with TRBD2. The J segment lost 1 base and the V segment lost 0 bases, leaving 3 bases of the junction unmatched. The CDR3 consists of 15 residues. Germline V gene lookup returns CDR1 SGDLS and CDR2 YYNGEE. The CDR3 region is CASSVAPSGQETQYF. The DNA for the CDR3 is TGTGCCAGCAGCGTAGCCCCTAGCGGCCAAGAGACCCAGTACTTC. Supplemented by reference TRBV9 and TRBJ2-5, the full variable domain reads DSGVTQTPKHLITATGQRVTLRCSPRSGDLSVYWYQQSLDQGLQFLIQYYNGEERAKGNILERFSAQQFPDLHSELNLSSLELGDSALYFCASSVAPSGQETQYFGPGTRLLVL.

This clone was detected only a few times. The chain has TRBV6-1 and TRBJ1-3; D gene uncertain. CDR3 length: 13 residues. Trimming cost V 1 base and J 9 bases, with 10 bases left between them. The germline gives CDR1 MNHNS, CDR2 SASEGT. The CDR3 spells CASSEERGATIYF. The CDR3 coding sequence is TGTGCCAGCAGTGAAGAGCGGGGAGCCACCATATATTTT.

V and J are TRBV2 and TRBJ1-2; D may be TRBD1 (5 bases). V lost 4 bases, J lost 5 bases, and 11 bases lay in between. The germline CDR1 and CDR2 sequences are SNHLY and FYNNEI. This CDR3 is built from 13 residues. The CDR3 protein is CASSGQGLYGYTF. The CDR3 DNA reads as TGTGCCAGCAGTGGCCAGGGTTTATATGGCTACACCTTC.

This clone came up once. The chain is built from TRBV14 and TRBJ2-1; no clear D. Germline V gives CDR1 SGHDN, CDR2 FVKESK. The V and J ends lost 4 bases and 9 bases respectively, with 16 bases between them. This CDR3 has 14 residues. In nucleotides, the CDR3 is TGTGCCAGCAGCCGTGGTCCTCTAGAGAGTGAGCAGTTCTTC. This translates into CASSRGPLESEQFF. Full variable domain (rest looked up from reference TRBV14 and TRBJ2-1): EAGVTQFPSHSVIEKGQTVTLRCDPISGHDNLYWYRRVMGKEIKFLLHFVKESKQDESGMPNNRFLAERTGGTYSTLKVQPAELEDSGVYFCASSRGPLESEQFFGPGTRLTVL.

The chain uses TRBV19 and TRBJ2-2; 12 nucleotides match TRBD2. This CDR3 spans 14 amino acids. Per germline, CDR1 LNHDA and CDR2 SQIVND (reference sequence). V was clipped by 6 bases and J by 4 bases; unmatched bases: 0. In DNA form, the CDR3 reads TGTGCCAGTAGGGGACTAGCGGGCACCGGGGAGCTGTTTTTT. Translated: CASRGLAGTGELFF.

The V gene is TRBV10-2, the J gene TRBJ2-7, with 12 nucleotides matching TRBD2. Germline V gene lookup returns CDR1 WSHSY and CDR2 SAAADI. Trimming took 3 bases from V and 10 from J; bases not matched to a gene: 13. The CDR3 has 16 residues. CDR3 loop: CASSDLAGGPQQPQYF. The CDR3 DNA reads as TGCGCCAGCAGTGACCTAGCGGGAGGGCCCCAGCAGCCCCAGTACTTC.

V usage is TRBV27 and J usage is TRBJ1-4; D unresolved. V was pared by 2 bases and J by 7 bases, with 11 bases between. This CDR3 has 14 amino acids. Germline assignment: CDR1 MNHEY and CDR2 SMNVEV (reference sequence). The CDR3 protein is CASSLGPSGEKLFF. The CDR3 DNA reads as TGTGCCAGCAGTTTAGGCCCATCTGGTGAAAAACTGTTTTTT.

The rearrangement joins TRBV28 to TRBJ1-5, with 8 positions matching TRBD1. After removal of 5 bases from V and 1 base from J, the junction contained 16 bases not matched to a gene. Germline CDR1 and CDR2: MDHEN and SYDVKM. This CDR3 spans 19 amino acids. The CDR3 DNA reads TGTGCCAGCAGTACGTCCGACAGGGGAAGGAGTCCGAGCAATCAGCCCCAGCATTTT. Translation gives CASSTSDRGRSPSNQPQHF. The variable domain in full, with the rest retrieved from reference TRBV28 and TRBJ1-5, is DVKVTQSSRYLVKRTGEKVFLECVQDMDHENMFWYRQDPGLGLRLIYFSYDVKMKEKGDIPEGYSVSREKKERFSLILESASTNQTSMYLCASSTSDRGRSPSNQPQHFGDGTRLSIL.

The CDR3 DNA follows: TGCGCCAGCAGCCAAGAAACCACCCTGGGCGGCTACACCTTC. This gives the protein CASSQETTLGGYTF. This rearrangement joins TRBV4-3 to TRBJ1-2; no clear D. V was shortened by 0 bases and J by 8 bases, with 13 bases between the two germline ends. This CDR3 region has 14 residues. CDR1 and CDR2 from the germline V gene are LGHNA and YSLEER.

This chain links TRBV4-3 with TRBJ2-2, with 7 bases lining up with TRBD1. The CDR3 extends over 17 amino acids. Germline V gives CDR1 LGHNA, CDR2 YSLEER. V gave up 4 bases and J gave up 0 bases; unmatched junction bases: 8. The CDR3 DNA reads TGCGCCAGCAGCCTCGAGGGGGCAGGTGCGAACACCGGGGAGCTGTTTTTT. Translating gives CASSLEGAGANTGELFF.

This chain links TRBV28 with TRBJ2-7, with TRBD1 identical over 7 bases. The germline V gene has CDR1 MDHEN and CDR2 SYDVKM. This CDR3 region has 15 residues. After removal of 3 bases from V and 1 base from J, the junction contained 6 bases not matched to a gene. The CDR3, as DNA: TGTGCCAGCAGTTTCCCCGACAGGGCATCCTACGAGCAGTACTTC. Translation: CASSFPDRASYEQYF.

The chain recombines TRBV28 with TRBJ2-5, with D possibly TRBD2 on 7 matching bases. The J call may be mistaken, given a closer DNA end match to TRBJ2-7. Looked up from germline, CDR1 is MDHEN and CDR2 is SYDVKM. The CDR3 totals 14 residues. The CDR3 DNA is TGTGCCACCGAGGCCGGGGGGCATGGCTACGAGCAGTACTTC. It is translated as CATEAGGHGYEQYF.

This rearrangement joins TRBV6-5 to TRBJ2-5; 9 bases line up with TRBD2. The DNA matches TRBJ2-7 better at its end, which makes the J call doubtful. This CDR3 is built from 15 residues. Germline lookup yields CDR1 MNHEY and CDR2 SVGAGI. The CDR3 reads CASSYEREVYYEQYF. The CDR3 DNA reads TGTGCCAGCAGTTACGAGCGGGAGGTCTACTACGAGCAGTACTTC.

This rearrangement joins TRBV4-1 to TRBJ1-1, with a tentative D call TRBD1 (5 bases). V dropped 4 bases and J dropped 5 bases, with 11 bases sitting between them. The CDR3 consists of 13 residues. Germline CDR1 and CDR2: MGHRA and YSYEKL. DNA for the CDR3: TGCGCCAGCAGCCCCCGGGGGGAAACTGAAGCTTTCTTT. As protein: CASSPRGETEAFF.

V usage is TRBV7-8 and J usage is TRBJ2-3; TRBD2 matches 14 bases. The germline CDR1 and CDR2 sequences are SGHVS and FQNEAQ. The ends lost 5 bases at V and 2 bases at J; junction bases unmatched: 9. The CDR3 sequence is 18 residues long. CDR3 sequence reads: CASSRGLAGGHLTDTQYF. The CDR3 nucleotides are TGTGCCAGCAGCCGTGGACTAGCGGGGGGACACCTCACAGATACGCAGTATTTT.

The chain uses TRBV4-3 and TRBJ2-2; TRBD1 aligns across 7 bases. The V gene's germline CDR1 is LGHNA and CDR2 YSLEER. V dropped 2 bases and J dropped 3; count of bases not matched to a gene: 6. The CDR3 extends over 16 amino acids. DNA of the CDR3: TGCGCCAGCAGCCAATTGACAGGGATCGACACCGGGGAGCTGTTTTTT. It translates to CASSQLTGIDTGELFF.

This chain links TRBV4-1 with TRBJ2-7; no clear D. The CDR3 is made up of 13 amino acids. V was pared by 3 bases and J by 3 bases, with 9 bases between. Per the germline V gene, CDR1 is MGHRA and CDR2 is YSYEKL. In DNA, the CDR3 is TGCGCCAGCAGCCAGCGGAGCTACTACGAGCAGTACTTC. It yields the protein CASSQRSYYEQYF.

V gene TRBV5-6 combines with J gene TRBJ1-1; D may be TRBD1 (5 bases). Trimming cost V 2 bases and J 4 bases, with 9 bases left between them. CDR3 length: 13 amino acids. Germline assignment: CDR1 SGHDT and CDR2 YYEEEE. CDR3 sequence (DNA): TGTGCCAGCAGCTTTCCGGGGGGCACTGAAGCTTTCTTT. Its translation: CASSFPGGTEAFF.

This clone came up a few times. This rearrangement joins TRBV6-5 to TRBJ1-1; no firm D call. The CDR3 loop spans 13 amino acids. CDR1 MNHEY and CDR2 SVGAGI come from the germline V gene. V was pared by 5 bases and J by 7 bases, with 14 bases between. For the CDR3, the DNA is TGTGCCAGCAGTGCCCGATCTATTGGTGAAGCTTTCTTT. It encodes CASSARSIGEAFF.

The chain uses TRBV19 and TRBJ1-4; no definite D call. This CDR3 comprises 15 residues. CDR1 and CDR2 (germline): LNHDA, SQIVND (reference sequence). The germline V and J ends were trimmed by 7 bases and 1 base, with 13 bases remaining between them. CDR3 in DNA: TGTGCCAGTACCCAGTTCGGGGAAACTAATGAAAAACTGTTTTTT. This codes for CASTQFGETNEKLFF.

The V gene is TRBV28, the J gene TRBJ1-5; 10 bases match TRBD1. The CDR3 is 15 residues long. Germline values: CDR1 MDHEN, CDR2 SYDVKM. V lost 5 bases and J lost 1; bases outside the gene matches: 2. The CDR3 DNA is TGTGCCAGCAGTCGGGGACAGGGGAGCAATCAGCCCCAGCATTTT. Its translation: CASSRGQGSNQPQHF.